The 16 T cell receptor beta chains below come from one sample, sequenced in a study of T cells after yellow fever vaccination. TCRdb used MiXCR to reprocess the 5' RACE reads, holding one entry per CDR3 protein. The table lists fewer than 150,000 distinct CDR3 sequences, about 7.2% of them singletons, with 2.7% in the top ten. Sequencing used CD4+ T cells sorted from PBMCs, obtained about 41 days after the first yellow fever vaccination. All receptors derive from a man between 18 and 29 years old who received the YFV17D yellow fever vaccine.

This clonotype was detected only a few times. This chain joins TRBV4-1 and TRBJ2-7; D might be TRBD1 or TRBD2, each matching 6 bases. Trimming left V 0 bases short and J 2 bases short, with 8 bases between. In germline, CDR1 is MGHRA, CDR2 YSYEKL. The CDR3 length is 14 residues. The CDR3 loop is CASSQDRGAYEQYV. CDR3 in DNA: TGCGCCAGCAGCCAAGATAGGGGGGCCTACGAGCAGTACGTC.

This clonotype was seen many times. This chain joins TRBV12-3 or TRBV12-4 and TRBJ2-3; 12 bases are a match to TRBD2. The CDR3 totals 20 residues. V was pared by 6 bases and J by 0 bases, with 16 bases of the junction left unmatched. The CDR3, as DNA: TGTGCCAGCAGCTCCCGGTTCTGGCTAGCGGGGGGGGCAAGCACAGATACGCAGTATTTT. Translated, it gives CASSSRFWLAGGASTDTQYF.

To note about this clonotype: A clone one base away is much larger, so this may be a read error. The chain joins TRBV20-1 to TRBJ2-4; TRBD2 agrees at 9 bases. Germline trimming cut 3 bases from V and 7 bases from J; bases unmatched to any gene: 7. The CDR3 contains 14 residues. CDR1 is DFQATT and CDR2 is SNEGSKA in the germline V gene (reference sequence). CDR3 in DNA: TGCAGTGCTAGGTTGGCTAGCGGGGCGAACATTCAGTACTTC. Protein sequence: CSARLASGANIQYF.

This clonotype was counted ten times or more. The CDR3 loop is CASSPQTDRDSNTF. The CDR3, as DNA: TGTGCCAGCAGCCCCCAGACGGACAGGGATTCTAACACCTTC. The chain carries TRBV7-2 and TRBJ1-2; TRBD1 matches at 8 bases. The V segment lost 5 bases and the J segment 12 bases; nucleotides outside the gene matches: 14. Germline CDR1 is SGHTA and CDR2 is FQGNSA. The CDR3 covers 14 residues.

This clonotype was seen repeatedly, ten times or more. This chain connects TRBV19 to TRBJ2-5; TRBD2 aligns across 9 bases. V lost 10 bases and J lost 5; bases outside the gene matches: 11. Germline-derived CDR1 and CDR2 are LNHDA and SQIVND (reference sequence). CDR3 size: 14 residues. CDR3 sequence: CATSDAGGSETQYF. The CDR3 DNA reads as TGTGCCACCTCGGATGCGGGGGGGTCGGAGACCCAGTACTTC.

This clonotype was observed many times. The V gene is TRBV18, the J gene TRBJ2-2, with TRBD1 matching 7 bases. The germline CDR1 and CDR2 sequences are KGHSH and LQKENI. The length of the CDR3 is 17 residues. V was clipped by 2 bases and J by 0 bases; unmatched bases: 6. In nucleotides, the CDR3 is TGTGCCAGCTCACCAGACTACAGGGGTCCGAACACCGGGGAGCTGTTTTTT. Translation gives CASSPDYRGPNTGELFF.

This clonotype was recorded at least ten times. The rearrangement uses TRBV5-1 and TRBJ2-5; unclear D gene. CDR1 is SGHRS and CDR2 is YFSETQ in the germline V gene. Trimming shortened V by 2 bases and J by 4 bases, and 9 bases separated the two germline ends. The CDR3 length is 13 residues. CDR3 sequence (DNA): TGCGCCAGCAGCTTTACGAGCCGAGAGACCCAGTACTTC. Amino acids: CASSFTSRETQYF.

This chain uses TRBV6-2 or TRBV6-3 with TRBJ2-6; 7 nucleotides match TRBD2. Losses at the gene ends were 5 bases for V and 0 bases for J; bases not matched to a gene: 4. The germline gives CDR1 MNHEY, CDR2 SVGEGT. The CDR3 has 16 amino acids. As DNA, the CDR3 is TGTGCCAGCAGTCGACGGGAGGTCTCTGGGGCCAACGTCCTGACTTTC. It yields the protein CASSRREVSGANVLTF.

This clonotype was seen many times. The CDR3: CASSPGTGQTEQYF. The CDR3 bases are TGCGCCAGCAGCCCAGGGACAGGACAGACAGAGCAGTACTTC. V and J are TRBV5-1 and TRBJ2-7; 8 bases line up with TRBD1. From germline, CDR1 is SGHRS and CDR2 YFSETQ. J lost 7 bases, V lost 4 bases, and 10 bases had no gene match. The CDR3 contains 14 residues.

Details on this clonotype: This may come from a read error, since a much larger clone is one base off. The chain uses TRBV6-5 and TRBJ1-5, with D unresolved. Germline V gives CDR1 MNHEY, CDR2 SVGAGI. The V end lost 1 base, the J end lost 4 bases, and 11 bases lay between the germline ends. CDR3 length: 15 amino acids. This CDR3 reads CASSYLEVWNQPQHF. CDR3 sequence (DNA): TGTGCCAGCAGTTACTTAGAGGTTTGGAATCAGCCCCAGCATTTT.

Ten or more counts support this clonotype. The J gene is TRBJ1-3, the V gene TRBV3-1; D gene unclear. The V end was cut by 3 bases, the J end by 0 bases, with 6 bases between. CDR3 size: 14 residues. Germline CDR1 is LGHDT and CDR2 is YNNKEL (reference sequence). The CDR3 coding sequence is TGTGCCAGCAGCCAGTTCGCCTCTGGAAACACCATATATTTT. This gives the protein CASSQFASGNTIYF.

This clonotype appeared a single time. The CDR3 carries no conserved terminal phenylalanine or tryptophan, so it likely arises from a read error. The chain couples TRBV29-1 to TRBJ2-5, with D unresolved. There are 11 residues in the CDR3. Germline CDR1 is SQVTM and CDR2 is ANQGSEA. The CDR3 DNA follows: TGCGGCGTTTGGATCCAAGAGACCCAGTACTAC. Protein: CGVWIQETQYY.

This clonotype was detected a few times. The V call is TRBV5-4, the J call TRBJ2-2; TRBD1 aligns across 9 bases. The length of the CDR3 is 15 residues. Germline trimming cut 3 bases from V and 3 bases from J; bases unmatched to any gene: 3. Germline CDR1 is SGHNT and CDR2 is YYREEE (reference sequence). CDR3 amino acids: CASSSGTGHTGELFF. The CDR3 DNA reads TGTGCCAGCAGCTCCGGGACAGGGCACACCGGGGAGCTGTTTTTT.

The V gene is TRBV18, the J gene TRBJ2-3; the D is unclear. The CDR3 runs 14 residues. Germline loops: CDR1 KGHSH, CDR2 LQKENI. Trimming pared 1 base from V and 5 bases from J, leaving 10 bases between. The CDR3 sequence: CASSPQVVIDTQYF. In nucleotides, the CDR3 is TGTGCCAGCTCACCACAGGTCGTGATAGATACGCAGTATTTT.

This clonotype occurred many times. The chain couples TRBV5-4 to TRBJ2-3; D not resolved. V lost 4 bases and J lost 0, with 12 bases in between. CDR3 length equals 15 residues. From germline, CDR1 is SGHNT and CDR2 YYREEE (reference sequence). CDR3 sequence: CASSPIPVSTDTQYF. CDR3 nucleotide sequence: TGTGCCAGCAGCCCGATCCCGGTCAGCACAGATACGCAGTATTTT.

This clonotype was counted ten times or more. This chain uses TRBV29-1 with TRBJ2-6; 9 nucleotides line up with TRBD1. Trimming took 7 bases from V and 2 from J; bases not matched to a gene: 3. Germline V gene lookup returns CDR1 SQVTM and CDR2 ANQGSEA. There are 14 residues in the CDR3. The CDR3 protein is CSARQGAGANVLTF. In DNA form, the CDR3 reads TGCAGCGCCAGACAGGGGGCTGGGGCCAACGTCCTGACTTTC.